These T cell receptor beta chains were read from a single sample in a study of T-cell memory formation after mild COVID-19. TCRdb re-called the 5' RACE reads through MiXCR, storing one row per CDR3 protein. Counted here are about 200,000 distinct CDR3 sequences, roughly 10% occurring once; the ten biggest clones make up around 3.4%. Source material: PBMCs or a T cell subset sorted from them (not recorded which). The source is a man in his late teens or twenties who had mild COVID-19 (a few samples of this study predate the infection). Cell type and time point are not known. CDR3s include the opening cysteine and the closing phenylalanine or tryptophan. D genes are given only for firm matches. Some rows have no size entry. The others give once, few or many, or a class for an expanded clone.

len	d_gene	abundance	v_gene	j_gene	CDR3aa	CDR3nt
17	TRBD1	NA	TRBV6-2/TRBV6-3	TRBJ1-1	CASSYPGQGVYLTEAFF	TGTGCCAGCAGTTACCCCGGGCAGGGGGTTTATTTAACTGAAGCTTTCTTT
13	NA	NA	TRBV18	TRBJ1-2	CASSPPSRDGYTF	TGTGCCAGCTCACCACCGAGCCGGGACGGCTACACCTTC
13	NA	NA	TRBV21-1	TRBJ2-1	CASSKVRGQSQFF	TGTGCCAGCAGCAAAGTTCGCGGACAGTCGCAGTTCTTC
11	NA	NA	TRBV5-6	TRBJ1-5	CASTKPGPQHF	TGTGCCAGCACCAAACCTGGGCCCCAGCATTTT
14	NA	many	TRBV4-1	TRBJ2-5	CASSQEGHQETQYF	TGCGCCAGCAGCCAAGAGGGACACCAAGAGACCCAGTACTTC
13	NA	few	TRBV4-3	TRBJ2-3	CASSQVPSNTQYF	TGCGCCAGCAGCCAAGTTCCCAGCAATACGCAGTATTTT
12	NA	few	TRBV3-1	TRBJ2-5	CASSQLQETQYF	TGTGCCAGCAGCCAGCTACAAGAGACCCAGTACTTC
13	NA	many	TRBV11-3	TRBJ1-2	CASSLATGTGYTF	TGTGCCAGCAGCTTAGCAACAGGAACGGGCTACACCTTC
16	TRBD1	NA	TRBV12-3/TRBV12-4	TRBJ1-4	CASSPRGTGDNEKLFF	TGTGCCAGCAGCCCGCGGGGGACAGGAGATAATGAAAAACTGTTTTTT
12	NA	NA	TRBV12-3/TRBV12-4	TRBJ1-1	CASSGSGTRAFF	TGTGCCAGCAGTGGCTCCGGGACACGAGCTTTCTTT
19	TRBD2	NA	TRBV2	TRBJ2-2	CASSEAGLRGGGNTGELFF	TGTGCCAGCAGTGAAGCTGGCCTTCGGGGCGGGGGAAACACCGGGGAGCTGTTTTTT
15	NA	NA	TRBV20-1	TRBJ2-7	CSAREEGVIAYEQYF	TGCAGTGCTAGAGAGGAGGGGGTGATCGCCTACGAGCAGTACTTC
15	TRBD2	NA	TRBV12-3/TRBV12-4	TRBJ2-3	CASSSTSGVTDTQYF	TGTGCCAGCAGTTCGACTAGCGGGGTTACAGATACGCAGTATTTT
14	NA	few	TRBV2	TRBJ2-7	CASSTSPSTNEQYF	TGTGCCAGCAGCACGAGCCCCTCCACAAACGAGCAGTACTTC
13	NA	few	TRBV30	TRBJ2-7	CAWSYGLEYEQYF	TGTGCCTGGAGTTACGGGTTGGAATACGAGCAGTACTTC
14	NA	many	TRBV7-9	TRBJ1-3	CASSLTYGGNTIYF	TGTGCCAGCAGCTTAACCTATGGTGGAAACACCATATATTTT
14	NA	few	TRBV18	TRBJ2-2	CASSWTTNTGELFF	TGTGCCAGCTCATGGACAACGAACACCGGGGAGCTGTTTTTT
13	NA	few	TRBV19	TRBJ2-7	CASSLGGTYEQYF	TGTGCCAGTAGTTTGGGTGGGACCTACGAGCAGTACTTC
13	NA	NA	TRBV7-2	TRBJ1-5	CASSLMDGQPQHF	TGTGCCAGCAGCTTAATGGATGGTCAGCCCCAGCATTTT
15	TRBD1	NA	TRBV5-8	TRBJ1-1	CASSLTQGANTEAFF	TGTGCCAGCAGCCTTACGCAGGGGGCGAACACTGAAGCTTTCTTT
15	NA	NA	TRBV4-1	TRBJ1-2	CASSPRAGDNYGYTF	TGCGCCAGCAGCCCCCGGGCAGGGGACAACTATGGCTACACCTTC
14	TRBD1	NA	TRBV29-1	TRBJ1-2	CSVGGRQGRYGYTF	TGCAGCGTAGGGGGGAGACAGGGCCGCTATGGCTACACCTTC
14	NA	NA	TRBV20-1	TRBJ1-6	CSARTGSARGPLHF	TGCAGTGCGAGAACGGGGAGCGCCAGGGGACCCCTCCACTTT
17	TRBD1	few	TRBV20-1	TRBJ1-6	CSASRAGGRSYNSPLHF	TGCAGTGCTAGCCGGGCAGGGGGCAGATCCTATAATTCACCCCTCCACTTT
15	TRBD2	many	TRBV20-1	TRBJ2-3	CSARPGTNPTDTQYF	TGCAGTGCTAGGCCCGGGACTAATCCCACAGATACGCAGTATTTT
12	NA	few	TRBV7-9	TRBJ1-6	CASSFRDSPLHF	TGTGCCAGCAGCTTCAGGGATTCACCCCTCCACTTT
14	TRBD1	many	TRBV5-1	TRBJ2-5	CASSIHRGVETQYF	TGCGCCAGCAGCATCCACAGGGGGGTAGAGACCCAGTACTTC
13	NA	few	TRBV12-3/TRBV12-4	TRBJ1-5	CASSIQGQGPQHF	TGTGCCAGCAGCATACAGGGTCAGGGGCCCCAGCATTTT
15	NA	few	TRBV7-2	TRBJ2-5	CASSLSGVAAETQYF	TGTGCCAGCAGCCTTAGTGGGGTGGCGGCGGAGACCCAGTACTTC
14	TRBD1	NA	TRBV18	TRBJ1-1	CARSPGTVNTEAFF	TGTGCCAGATCACCCGGGACAGTGAACACTGAAGCTTTCTTT
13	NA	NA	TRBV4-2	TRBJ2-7	CASSQEQRYEQYF	TGTGCCAGCAGCCAAGAACAGCGCTACGAGCAGTACTTC
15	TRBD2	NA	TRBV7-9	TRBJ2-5	CASSSTSGGTETQYF	TGTGCCAGCAGCTCGACTAGCGGGGGGACAGAGACCCAGTACTTC
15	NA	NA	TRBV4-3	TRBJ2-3	CASSLEVQGTDTQYF	TGCGCCAGCAGCCTAGAGGTCCAGGGAACAGATACGCAGTATTTT
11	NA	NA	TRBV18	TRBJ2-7	CASSPEREQYF	TGTGCCAGCTCACCAGAGCGCGAGCAGTACTTC
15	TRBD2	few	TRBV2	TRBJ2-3	CASRETSGVTDTQYF	TGTGCCAGCAGGGAGACTAGCGGGGTTACAGATACGCAGTATTTT
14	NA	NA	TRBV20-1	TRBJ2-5	CSALKPPDQETQYF	TGCAGTGCTCTGAAGCCGCCCGATCAAGAGACCCAGTACTTC